Detailed here is one TCR beta chain. The source of the sample is a study of blood T cell repertoires in COVID-19. V was clipped by 7 bases and J by 8 bases; unmatched bases: 3. Germline V gives CDR1 DFQATT, CDR2 SNEGSKA (reference sequence). This CDR3 comprises 11 residues. Method: immunoSEQ multiplex PCR; TCRdb's copy keeps in-frame clones and lacks some. The sample holds approximately 130,000 clones, 75% to 90% seen once. Sequencing was done on a sample of peripheral blood. This clonotype was obtained from a human donor in a cohort sampled during active COVID-19. The chain has TRBV20-1 and TRBJ1-4; 8 bases map to TRBD1. CDR3 protein: CSVSGGEKLFF. CDR3 bases: TGCAGTGTCTCAGGGGGCGAAAAACTGTTTTTT.